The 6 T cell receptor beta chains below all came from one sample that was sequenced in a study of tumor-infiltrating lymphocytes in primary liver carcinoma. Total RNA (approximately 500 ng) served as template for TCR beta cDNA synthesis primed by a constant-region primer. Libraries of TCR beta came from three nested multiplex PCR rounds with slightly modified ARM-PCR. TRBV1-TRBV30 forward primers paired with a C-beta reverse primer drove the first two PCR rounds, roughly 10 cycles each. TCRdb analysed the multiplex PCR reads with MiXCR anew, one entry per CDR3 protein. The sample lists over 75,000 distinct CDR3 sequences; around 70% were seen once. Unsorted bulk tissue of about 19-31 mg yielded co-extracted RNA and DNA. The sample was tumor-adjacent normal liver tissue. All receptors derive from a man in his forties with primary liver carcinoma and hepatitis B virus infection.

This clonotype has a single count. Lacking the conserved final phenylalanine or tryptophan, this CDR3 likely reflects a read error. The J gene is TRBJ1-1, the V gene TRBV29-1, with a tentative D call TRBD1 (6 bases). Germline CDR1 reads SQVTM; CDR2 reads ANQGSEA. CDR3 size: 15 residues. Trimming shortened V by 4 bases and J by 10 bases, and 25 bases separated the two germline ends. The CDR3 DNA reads TGCAGCGTTGGACTGACAGGATACCAGCCTGATGGAGCTTTCTTA. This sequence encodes CSVGLTGYQPDGAFL.

The CDR3 sequence: CSVDREFGETQYF. The CDR3 DNA is TGCAGCGTTGACAGGGAATTTGGAGAGACCCAGTACTTC. The chain is built from TRBV29-1 and TRBJ2-5; tentatively, D is TRBD1 (5 bases). Germline CDR1 is SQVTM and CDR2 is ANQGSEA. Trimming removed 3 bases from V and 4 bases from J, with 12 bases in between. There are 13 residues in the CDR3.

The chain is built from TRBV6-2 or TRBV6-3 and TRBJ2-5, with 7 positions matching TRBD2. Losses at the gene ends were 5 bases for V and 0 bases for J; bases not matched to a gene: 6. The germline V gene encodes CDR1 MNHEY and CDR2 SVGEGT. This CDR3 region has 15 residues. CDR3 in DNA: TGTGCCAGCAGTCATACCGGGACTAACCAAGAGACCCAGTACTTC. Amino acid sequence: CASSHTGTNQETQYF.

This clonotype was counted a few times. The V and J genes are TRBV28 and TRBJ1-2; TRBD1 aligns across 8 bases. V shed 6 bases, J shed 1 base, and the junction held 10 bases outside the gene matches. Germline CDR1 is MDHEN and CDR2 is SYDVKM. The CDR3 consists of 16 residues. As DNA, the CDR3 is TGTGCCAGCAGCGCTCCGGGACAGGAACTTAACTATGGCTACACCTTC. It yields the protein CASSAPGQELNYGYTF.

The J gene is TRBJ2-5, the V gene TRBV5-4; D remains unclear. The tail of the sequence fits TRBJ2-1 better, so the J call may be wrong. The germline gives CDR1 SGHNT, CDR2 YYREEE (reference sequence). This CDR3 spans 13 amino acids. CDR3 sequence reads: CASSLGNRETQFF. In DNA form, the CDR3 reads TGTGCCAGCAGCTTGGGAAACCGAGAGACCCAGTTCTTC.

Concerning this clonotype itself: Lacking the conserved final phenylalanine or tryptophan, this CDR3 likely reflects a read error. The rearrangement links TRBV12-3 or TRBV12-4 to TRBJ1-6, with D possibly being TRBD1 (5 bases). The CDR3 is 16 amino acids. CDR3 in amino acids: CASSLWGSSYNPPLHV. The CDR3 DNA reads TGTGCCAGCAGTTTATGGGGGAGCTCCTATAATCCACCCCTCCACGTT.